The 19 T cell receptor beta chains presented below share a single source sample, sequenced in a study of blood T cell repertoires in COVID-19. Data came from immunoSEQ multiplex PCR; TCRdb stores just in-frame clones and leaves some out. The data hold over 95,000 clones, with around 85% observed a single time. Sequencing was carried out using peripheral blood. The receptors shown here come from a human donor in a cohort sampled during active COVID-19.

V and J are TRBV15 and TRBJ2-7; 10 bases fit TRBD1. The germline V gene encodes CDR1 LNHNV and CDR2 YYDKDF (reference sequence). The CDR3 has 14 amino acids. After removal of 3 bases from V and 2 bases from J, the junction contained 1 base not matched to a gene. The CDR3 DNA is TGTGCCACCAGCAGGGACAGGGGGACCTACGAGCAGTACTTC. This codes for CATSRDRGTYEQYF.

The CDR3 DNA follows: TGTGCCAGCAGCGAGCGACTCGGGCAGTTCTTC. Protein sequence: CASSERLGQFF. The chain employs TRBV7-9 and TRBJ2-1; no firm D call. The V and J ends lost 5 bases and 12 bases respectively, with 11 bases between them. Per germline, CDR1 SEHNR and CDR2 FQNEAQ (reference sequence). The CDR3 runs to 11 residues. The complete variable domain, with remaining parts taken from reference TRBV7-9 and TRBJ2-1, reads DTGVSQNPRHKITKRGQNVTFRCDPISEHNRLYWYRQTLGQGPEFLTYFQNEAQLEKSRLLSDRFSAERPKGSFSTLEIQRTEQGDSAMYLCASSERLGQFFGPGTRLTVL.

This clone was found once. The same CDR3 arises from other DNA sequences in this sample as well. The gene calls are TRBV6-2 or TRBV6-3 and TRBJ2-5; unclear D gene. Germline lookup yields CDR1 MNHEY and CDR2 SVGEGT. The germline V and J ends were trimmed by 4 bases and 4 bases, with 4 bases remaining between them. CDR3 length equals 11 residues. The CDR3 nucleotides read TGTGCCAGCAGTTCCAGAGAGACCCAGTACTTC. Amino acids: CASSSRETQYF.

The chain joins TRBV10-2 to TRBJ2-7; the match to TRBD2 covers 9 bases. The CDR3 spans 17 residues. V lost 0 bases and J lost 7; bases outside the gene matches: 13. Germline CDR1 is WSHSY and CDR2 is SAAADI. This CDR3 reads CASSESPLAGALGEQYF. CDR3 in DNA: TGCGCCAGCAGTGAGTCCCCGTTAGCGGGGGCTCTTGGTGAGCAGTACTTC.

This rearrangement joins TRBV3-1 (or the pseudogene TRBV3-2) to TRBJ1-6; a weak D match, TRBD1 (5 bases). V lost 3 bases and J lost 4, with 7 bases in between. The germline V gene has CDR1 LGHDT and CDR2 YNNKEL (reference sequence). The CDR3 runs to 14 residues. The CDR3 loop reads CASSQGQYNSPLHF. CDR3 in DNA: TGTGCCAGCAGCCAGGGGCAGTATAATTCACCCCTCCACTTT.

The genes are TRBV28 and TRBJ2-1; 11 nucleotides agree with TRBD2. V gave up 3 bases and J gave up 5 bases; unmatched junction bases: 3. Germline V gene data show CDR1 as MDHEN and CDR2 as SYDVKM. The CDR3 covers 15 residues. This CDR3 is CASSFPSGGNNEQFF. The CDR3 DNA sequence: TGTGCCAGCAGTTTCCCTAGCGGGGGGAACAATGAGCAGTTCTTC.

Only one count was recorded for this clone. The J gene is TRBJ1-1, the V gene TRBV3-1 (or the pseudogene TRBV3-2), with D maybe TRBD1 (6 bases). The CDR3 runs to 15 residues. The V gene lost 3 bases and the J gene lost 4 bases, with 15 bases spanning the gap. From germline, CDR1 is LGHDT and CDR2 YNNKEL (reference sequence). CDR3 bases: TGTGCCAGCAGCCAGCAGAACAGGGTGGGCACTGAAGCTTTCTTT. The encoded protein is CASSQQNRVGTEAFF.

A word on this clone: At the DNA level, this CDR3 is encoded by other sequences in the same sample as well. This sequence joins TRBV24-1 and TRBJ2-1, with 9 bases fitting TRBD1. The trim removed 3 bases at V and 4 bases at J, leaving 3 bases unmatched. CDR3 length: 15 residues. Germline V gene lookup returns CDR1 KGHDR and CDR2 SFDVKD. CDR3: CATSDPGQGYNEQFF. The CDR3 DNA follows: TGTGCCACCAGTGATCCGGGACAGGGATACAATGAGCAGTTCTTC.

V and J are TRBV11-2 and TRBJ2-3, with D unclear. Germline CDR1 is SGHAT and CDR2 is FQNNGV. The V and J ends lost 0 bases and 7 bases respectively, with 5 bases between them. The CDR3 length is 12 residues. This CDR3 is CASSLDANTQYF. The DNA of the CDR3 is TGTGCCAGCAGCTTAGATGCGAATACGCAGTATTTT. The variable domain in full, completed from reference TRBV11-2 and TRBJ2-3, reads EAGVAQSPRYKIIEKRQSVAFWCNPISGHATLYWYQQILGQGPKLLIQFQNNGVVDDSQLPKDRFSAERLKGVDSTLKIQPAKLEDSAVYLCASSLDANTQYFGPGTRLTVL.

CDR3 DNA sequence: TGTGCCAGCAGCCACCCACCGGTAGGAGTTGTGCGGTCACCCCTCCACTTT. It yields the protein CASSHPPVGVVRSPLHF. The rearrangement links TRBV27 to TRBJ1-6; the D is unclear. The ends were cut back, 6 bases at V and 10 bases at J, with 25 bases in the middle. In germline, CDR1 is MNHEY, CDR2 SMNVEV (reference sequence). This CDR3 region has 17 residues.

The chain employs TRBV18 and TRBJ1-5; a weak D match, TRBD1 (6 bases). This CDR3 is 15 amino acids long. CDR1 is KGHSH and CDR2 is LQKENI in the germline V gene. Trimming stripped 4 bases from V and 7 bases from J, with 17 bases between. The CDR3 protein is CASSLAPGDSQPQHF. CDR3 DNA: TGTGCCAGCTCACTAGCACCAGGGGATAGCCAGCCCCAGCATTTT.

CDR3 in amino acids: CAWSGTAGPQETQYF. The CDR3 DNA reads as TGTGCCTGGAGTGGGACAGCTGGGCCCCAAGAGACCCAGTACTTC. The J gene is TRBJ2-5, the V gene TRBV30; the D gene is possibly TRBD1 (6 bases). The germline V gene has CDR1 GTSNPN and CDR2 SVGIG (reference sequence). The length of the CDR3 is 15 residues. Trimming shortened V by 1 base and J by 1 base, and 13 bases separated the two germline ends.

The gene calls are TRBV6-5 and TRBJ2-7, with a weak D call TRBD1 (6 bases). Trimming stripped 11 bases from V and 2 bases from J, with 19 bases between. This CDR3 region has 14 residues. Germline CDR1 and CDR2: MNHEY and SVGAGI. This chain's CDR3 is CACDIGTRTYEQYF. DNA of the CDR3: TGTGCCTGCGATATTGGGACACGTACCTACGAGCAGTACTTC.

This clone was observed a handful of times. This rearrangement joins TRBV5-1 to TRBJ1-1; D gene uncertain. Germline V gene lookup returns CDR1 SGHRS and CDR2 YFSETQ. V gave up 1 base and J gave up 7 bases, with 17 bases separating them. The CDR3 has 15 amino acids. The CDR3 DNA sequence: TGCGCCAGCAGCTTGATGTGGCCAGTCGGGGATGAAGCTTTCTTT. Residues: CASSLMWPVGDEAFF.

This chain links TRBV11-2 with TRBJ2-3; 12 nucleotides match TRBD2. V lost 6 bases and J lost 7; bases outside the gene matches: 11. The germline CDR1 and CDR2 sequences are SGHAT and FQNNGV. The CDR3 is 16 residues long. This CDR3 is CASRELASGGAHTQYF. CDR3 nucleotides: TGTGCCAGCAGAGAGTTGGCTAGCGGGGGGGCACATACGCAGTATTTT.

V and J are TRBV6-5 and TRBJ1-2; 7 bases are a match to TRBD1. V lost 5 bases to trimming and J lost 6 bases; unmatched junction nucleotides: 9. The CDR3 is 14 residues long. Looked up from germline, CDR1 is MNHEY and CDR2 is SVGAGI. The CDR3 nucleotides are TGTGCCAGCAGTCGTACGACAGGGAAGGATGGCTACACCTTC. Translating gives CASSRTTGKDGYTF.

The chain recombines TRBV27 with TRBJ2-1; TRBD2 aligns across 10 bases. This CDR3 is 17 amino acids long. With 5 bases clipped from V and 9 bases from J, the junction kept 16 bases outside the gene matches. The germline gives CDR1 MNHEY, CDR2 SMNVEV (reference sequence). The DNA for the CDR3 is TGTGCCAGCAGTCCCAACCTCCTAGCGGGGGTCATCGGTGAGCAGTTCTTC. Encoded protein: CASSPNLLAGVIGEQFF.

J is TRBJ2-1 and V is TRBV5-1; 13 nucleotides line up with TRBD2. With V trimmed by 5 bases and J by 7 bases, 12 bases remained unmatched. The germline V gene has CDR1 SGHRS and CDR2 YFSETQ. CDR3 length equals 17 residues. The CDR3, as DNA: TGCGCCAGCAGACTTGGACTAGCGGGGGCCCTGGGTAATGAGCAGTTCTTC. It yields the protein CASRLGLAGALGNEQFF.

The rearrangement uses TRBV7-3 and TRBJ2-3; D ambiguous. The CDR3 has 13 residues. V was shortened by 2 bases and J by 6 bases, with 9 bases between the two germline ends. CDR1 SGHTA and CDR2 FQGTGA come from the germline V gene. CDR3 amino acids: CASSLEPIDTQYF. CDR3 sequence (DNA): TGTGCCAGCAGCTTAGAACCTATCGATACGCAGTATTTT.